This TCR beta chain appears in the sequencing data of a study of cytomegalovirus exposure and HLA in healthy donors. Findings and caveats of the study: Diagnosis of cytomegalovirus status made by the classifier reportedly showed high specificity and sensitivity.

Assay used: immunoSEQ multiplex PCR; TCRdb lists only in-frame clones, some missing. The sample includes some 150,000 clones, approximately 88% of them seen just once. Comment on this clone: What it binds is unknown.

The CDR3 length is 16 residues. Germline CDR1 and CDR2: SGHDN and FVKESK. The V gene end was trimmed by 4 bases and the J gene end by 2 bases; junction bases not matched to a gene: 4. The origin of this receptor is a man aged 18 to 30 in good health and CMV-seropositive. V is TRBV14 and J is TRBJ2-5; TRBD2 matches at 13 bases. Sample: PBMCs. The CDR3 nucleotides read TGTGCCAGCAGCCTTTGGACTAGCGGGAGACAAGAGACCCAGTACTTC. Amino acid sequence: CASSLWTSGRQETQYF.